The 6 T cell receptor beta chains listed next were all sequenced from one sample in a study of T cell responses to AZD1222 COVID-19 vaccine. Method: immunoSEQ multiplex PCR; TCRdb's copy keeps in-frame clones and lacks some. The sample yields around 120,000 clones, 85% to 95% seen once. The sample here was peripheral blood, taken 28 days after the second AZD1222 dose. Every receptor here comes from an adult who received the AZD1222 COVID-19 vaccine.

The V and J genes are TRBV28 and TRBJ1-2; 9 bases map to TRBD1. After removal of 5 bases from V and 8 bases from J, the junction contained 6 bases not matched to a gene. The CDR3 contains 13 residues. Germline V lookup: CDR1 MDHEN, CDR2 SYDVKM. As DNA, the CDR3 is TGTGCCAGCAGTCGGACAGGGGCTCGGGGCTACACCTTC. Protein product: CASSRTGARGYTF.

V and J are TRBV6-2 or TRBV6-3 and TRBJ2-3; 8 positions agree with TRBD2. This CDR3 comprises 15 residues. Losses at the gene ends were 2 bases for V and 10 bases for J; bases not matched to a gene: 11. Germline V lookup: CDR1 MNHEY, CDR2 SVGEGT. The CDR3, as DNA: TGTGCCAGCAGTTACCCACGGGCGGGGGGACTCTCGCAGTATTTT. Translating it yields CASSYPRAGGLSQYF.

The chain links TRBV2 to TRBJ2-3, with 15 bases fitting TRBD2. CDR3 size: 15 residues. From germline, CDR1 is SNHLY and CDR2 FYNNEI. V was clipped by 6 bases and J by 7 bases; unmatched bases: 5. This CDR3 reads CASSGLAGGPNTQYF. CDR3 DNA: TGTGCCAGCAGCGGACTAGCGGGGGGGCCAAATACGCAGTATTTT.

For the CDR3, the DNA is TGTGCCTGGAGTGTACGGGGGAGGGAATCCTACGAGCAGTACTTC. Residues: CAWSVRGRESYEQYF. The V and J genes are TRBV30 and TRBJ2-7, with 7 bases fitting TRBD2. V trimming: 0 bases; J trimming: 1 base; junction bases outside the gene matches: 6. CDR1 and CDR2 from the germline V gene are GTSNPN and SVGIG (reference sequence). This CDR3 is built from 15 residues.

V gene TRBV10-2 combines with J gene TRBJ1-6, with D unclear. The CDR3 has 12 amino acids. V was pared by 2 bases and J by 7 bases, with 3 bases between. Germline values: CDR1 WSHSY, CDR2 SAAADI. Written as DNA, the CDR3 is TGCGCCAGCAGTGAGCCCAATTCACCCCTCCACTTT. It encodes CASSEPNSPLHF.

The chain links TRBV27 to TRBJ2-1; D gene unclear. Trimming took off 0 bases at V and 10 bases at J, with 10 bases between the two ends. CDR1 and CDR2 from the germline V gene are MNHEY and SMNVEV (reference sequence). The CDR3 is 13 amino acids. The CDR3 nucleotides read TGTGCCAGCAGTTTATCGGTAGCTTACGAGCAGTTCTTC. The encoded protein is CASSLSVAYEQFF.